This T cell receptor beta chain is from a study of blood T cell repertoires in COVID-19. The wider study: PBMCs, B-cell-depleted T cells, or T cells were the source of the cDNA or gDNA that made up the material.

CDR1 is SGHDN and CDR2 is FVKESK in the germline V gene. This CDR3 region has 13 residues. V lost 0 bases, J lost 9 bases, and 11 bases lay in between. Repertoires were generated with immunoSEQ multiplex PCR, while TCRdb's copy carries only in-frame clones and drops some. Of more than 45,000 clones in the sample, approximately 87% were seen once. The sequence derives from a man aged 40-49 years with active COVID-19. The V and J genes are TRBV14 and TRBJ1-1, with D maybe TRBD1 (5 bases). What was sequenced was peripheral blood. CDR3: CASSQEGGGQAFF. CDR3 in DNA: TGTGCCAGCAGCCAAGAAGGCGGGGGACAAGCTTTCTTT.